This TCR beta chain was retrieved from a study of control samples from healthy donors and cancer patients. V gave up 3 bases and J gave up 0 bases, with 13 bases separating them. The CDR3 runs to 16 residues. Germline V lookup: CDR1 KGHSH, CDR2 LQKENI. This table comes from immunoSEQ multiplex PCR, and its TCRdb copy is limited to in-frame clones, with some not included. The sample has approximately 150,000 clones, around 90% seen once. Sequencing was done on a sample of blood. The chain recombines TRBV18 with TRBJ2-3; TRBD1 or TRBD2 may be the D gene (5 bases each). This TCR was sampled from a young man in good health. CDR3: CASSPTGRTSTDTQYF. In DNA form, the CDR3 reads TGTGCCAGCTCACCCACAGGACGGACTAGCACAGATACGCAGTATTTT.